These 26 T cell receptor beta chains came from one sample sequenced in a study of blood T cell repertoires in COVID-19. Generated by immunoSEQ multiplex PCR, the TCRdb table keeps only in-frame clones and is missing some. Counted here are over 45,000 clones, approximately 90% occurring once; the ten biggest clones make up about 5.1%. Sequencing was done on a sample of peripheral blood. These receptors were collected from a man between 70 and 80 years old with acute or convalescent COVID-19.

This rearrangement joins TRBV7-9 to TRBJ2-7; D not resolved. The CDR3 contains 12 residues. V lost 5 bases and J 4 bases, leaving 9 bases between the germline ends. In germline, CDR1 is SEHNR, CDR2 FQNEAQ (reference sequence). This CDR3 is CASSHDFYEQYF. In DNA form, the CDR3 reads TGTGCCAGCAGCCATGACTTTTACGAGCAGTACTTC.

The chain joins TRBV6-2 or TRBV6-3 to TRBJ1-6; D is unclear. CDR1 is MNHEY and CDR2 is SVGEGT in the germline V gene. This CDR3 is 14 amino acids long. Trimming left V 2 bases short and J 5 bases short, with 7 bases between. The CDR3 here is CASSYTGDNSPLHF. The CDR3 DNA is TGTGCCAGCAGTTACACCGGGGATAATTCACCCCTCCACTTT.

The rearrangement links TRBV19 to TRBJ1-1, with D unclear. V was cut by 6 bases and J by 7 bases, with 18 bases left in between. Germline V gene data show CDR1 as LNHDA and CDR2 as SQIVND (reference sequence). There are 14 residues in the CDR3. This CDR3 reads CASSTAHGVYEAFF. DNA of the CDR3: TGTGCCAGTAGCACGGCCCACGGAGTTTATGAAGCTTTCTTT.

The J gene is TRBJ1-3, the V gene TRBV7-6, with a weak D call TRBD1 (5 bases). CDR1 and CDR2 from the germline V gene are SGHVS and FNYEAQ. The CDR3 totals 15 residues. Trimming removed 4 bases at V and 2 bases at J, with 12 bases between. Here the CDR3 DNA reads TGTGCCAGCAGCTCTGTGGGGGGAACTGGAAACACCATATATTTT. Encoded protein: CASSSVGGTGNTIYF.

This chain uses TRBV10-3 with TRBJ2-2; 11 bases map to TRBD2. The CDR3 contains 15 residues. Per the germline V gene, CDR1 is ENHRY and CDR2 is SYGVKD. Trimming removed 10 bases from V and 6 bases from J; junction bases left unmatched: 10. The CDR3 DNA reads TGTGCCACGAGGGGGGGGACTAGCGGACCCGGGGAGCTGTTTTTT. It specifies CATRGGTSGPGELFF.

The genes are TRBV11-1 and TRBJ2-2, with no clear D. This CDR3 comprises 14 residues. Germline CDR1 and CDR2: SGHAT and FQDESV (reference sequence). V lost 2 bases and J lost 2, with 6 bases in between. The CDR3 coding sequence is TGTGCCAGCAGCTTACTAGTAAACACCGGGGAGCTGTTTTTT. This encodes CASSLLVNTGELFF.

The rearrangement uses TRBV28 and TRBJ2-2, with D possibly TRBD1 on 5 matching bases. The V end was cut by 4 bases, the J end by 3 bases, with 9 bases between. CDR1 is MDHEN and CDR2 is SYDVKM in the germline V gene. The CDR3 contains 14 residues. CDR3 region: CASSSGSDTGELFF. CDR3 coding DNA: TGTGCCAGCAGTTCAGGGTCGGACACCGGGGAGCTGTTTTTT.

The CDR3 reads CASSPNRIEQYF. The CDR3, as DNA: TGCGCCAGCAGCCCGAACAGGATCGAGCAGTACTTC. The chain has TRBV4-1 and TRBJ2-7; the D gene is possibly TRBD1 (5 bases). Germline values: CDR1 MGHRA, CDR2 YSYEKL. Trimming stripped 4 bases from V and 6 bases from J, with 10 bases between. The CDR3 is 12 amino acids.

For the CDR3, the DNA is TGTGCCAGCAGCCCCGGACAGGGAAGCGAGCCCCAGCATTTT. Translation: CASSPGQGSEPQHF. The chain joins TRBV7-9 to TRBJ1-5, with 8 bases identical to TRBD1. V gave up 5 bases and J gave up 8 bases; unmatched junction bases: 8. CDR1 is SEHNR, CDR2 FQNEAQ, per germline (reference sequence). The CDR3 is made up of 14 amino acids.

This chain connects TRBV7-6 to TRBJ2-3, with a possible D match to TRBD2 (5 bases). Germline assignment: CDR1 SGHVS and CDR2 FNYEAQ. The CDR3 runs 15 residues. The germline V and J ends were trimmed by 1 base and 5 bases, with 13 bases remaining between them. CDR3 sequence reads: CASSLGLGAIDTQYF. The CDR3 bases are TGTGCCAGCAGCTTAGGGCTGGGAGCAATAGATACGCAGTATTTT. The full variable domain, its missing parts supplied by reference TRBV7-6 and TRBJ2-3, is GAGVSQSPRYKVTKRGQDVALRCDPISGHVSLYWYRQALGQGPEFLTYFNYEAQQDKSGLPNDRFSAERPEGSISTLTIQRTEQRDSAMYRCASSLGLGAIDTQYFGPGTRLTVL.

This clone showed up just once. This chain connects TRBV10-3 to TRBJ2-2; D is unresolved. Germline CDR1 is ENHRY and CDR2 is SYGVKD. CDR3 size: 12 residues. V gave up 3 bases and J gave up 6 bases, with 5 bases separating them. The CDR3 bases are TGTGCCATCAGTGACACAGCCGGGGAGCTGTTTTTT. Amino acids: CAISDTAGELFF.

The chain employs TRBV13 and TRBJ1-6; D possibly corresponds to TRBD1 (5 bases). Trimming cost V 2 bases and J 7 bases, with 18 bases left between them. This CDR3 region has 17 residues. Germline CDR1 and CDR2: PRHDT and FYEKMQ (reference sequence). The CDR3 DNA reads TGTGCCAGCAGCTTATCGAACCCCGGGGGTAGGAATTCACCCCTCCACTTT. Its protein product is CASSLSNPGGRNSPLHF.

V gene TRBV2 combines with J gene TRBJ1-2; 7 nucleotides match TRBD1. In germline, CDR1 is SNHLY, CDR2 FYNNEI. With 0 bases clipped from V and 4 bases from J, the junction kept 8 bases outside the gene matches. The CDR3 consists of 16 residues. This CDR3 is CASSEAQLGQSYGYTF. The CDR3 DNA reads TGTGCCAGCAGTGAAGCTCAACTGGGACAGAGCTATGGCTACACCTTC.

The chain joins TRBV9 to TRBJ2-1, with 9 bases aligning to TRBD1. In germline, CDR1 is SGDLS, CDR2 YYNGEE. The CDR3 is 15 residues long. With V trimmed by 3 bases and J by 7 bases, 8 bases remained unmatched. The CDR3 region has the DNA TGTGCCAGCAGCGGGGGGGACAGGGCCTGGAATGAGCAGTTCTTC. This codes for CASSGGDRAWNEQFF.

The CDR3 DNA is TGTGCCAGCTCACCCCCGGGACAGGGGGCAAGGAACACTGAAGCTTTCTTT. Its protein is CASSPPGQGARNTEAFF. V and J are TRBV18 and TRBJ1-1; TRBD1 matches 12 bases. The CDR3 spans 17 residues. Germline values: CDR1 KGHSH, CDR2 LQKENI. V lost 3 bases and J lost 1; bases outside the gene matches: 6.

The J gene is TRBJ2-4, the V gene TRBV6-5, with D perhaps TRBD2 (5 bases). The V and J ends lost 8 bases and 1 base respectively, with 12 bases between them. This CDR3 has 14 amino acids. CDR1 MNHEY and CDR2 SVGAGI come from the germline V gene. CDR3 nucleotides: TGTGCCAGCGGAACTAGGTTTGCCAAAAACATTCAGTACTTC. The encoded protein is CASGTRFAKNIQYF.

V and J are TRBV19 and TRBJ1-2; possibly TRBD1 for D (5 bases). The CDR3 consists of 13 residues. Germline loops: CDR1 LNHDA, CDR2 SQIVND (reference sequence). V lost 3 bases, J lost 4 bases, and 9 bases lay in between. CDR3 coding DNA: TGTGCCAGTAGTATCTCGGACACCTATGGCTACACCTTC. It encodes CASSISDTYGYTF.

This chain links TRBV2 with TRBJ1-6; D possibly corresponds to TRBD1 (6 bases). V shed 1 base and J shed 10 bases, with 14 bases lying between them. Germline values: CDR1 SNHLY, CDR2 FYNNEI. The CDR3 contains 15 residues. The CDR3 DNA sequence: TGTGCCAGCAGTGAAGAGGGAACAGGGATATCACCCCTCCACTTT. Translating it yields CASSEEGTGISPLHF.

The chain has TRBV19 and TRBJ1-2, with 11 bases matching TRBD1. The CDR3 covers 17 residues. CDR1 is LNHDA and CDR2 is SQIVND in the germline V gene (reference sequence). J lost 1 base, V lost 6 bases, and 10 bases had no gene match. CDR3 sequence: CASRGRTGGDRNYGYTF. In DNA, the CDR3 is TGTGCCAGTAGGGGTCGGACAGGGGGCGATCGTAACTATGGCTACACCTTC.

This chain joins TRBV28 and TRBJ1-2, with D possibly being TRBD1 (5 bases). V shed 7 bases and J shed 8 bases, with 17 bases lying between them. Germline V CDR1 and CDR2: MDHEN, SYDVKM. This CDR3 is 13 amino acids long. The CDR3 sequence: CASTSRRGKGYTF. In DNA, the CDR3 is TGTGCCAGCACCTCTCGGAGGGGTAAAGGCTACACCTTC.

The J gene is TRBJ1-1, the V gene TRBV7-9, with D possibly TRBD1 on 6 matching bases. The CDR3 consists of 13 residues. Trimming removed 1 base at V and 4 bases at J, with 7 bases between. CDR1 and CDR2 from the germline V gene are SEHNR and FQNEAQ (reference sequence). CDR3 coding DNA: TGTGCCAGCAGCTTAGACAGGGCCACTGAAGCTTTCTTT. This translates into CASSLDRATEAFF.

The CDR3 sequence: CASSSQETSGGIYNEQFF. CDR3 DNA: TGCGCCAGCAGCTCCCAAGAGACTAGCGGGGGGATCTACAATGAGCAGTTCTTC. The chain links TRBV5-1 to TRBJ2-1, with TRBD2 identical over 13 bases. In germline, CDR1 is SGHRS, CDR2 YFSETQ. CDR3 length: 18 residues. V was clipped by 3 bases and J by 3 bases; unmatched bases: 9.

This clone came up once. The genes are TRBV2 and TRBJ2-2; possible D gene TRBD1, 5 bases. The CDR3 extends over 12 amino acids. The V gene lost 8 bases and the J gene lost 5 bases, with 9 bases spanning the gap. The V gene's germline CDR1 is SNHLY and CDR2 FYNNEI. Written as DNA, the CDR3 is TGTGCCAGCGGCCAGGGAACCGGGGAGCTGTTTTTT. Amino acid sequence: CASGQGTGELFF.

V gene TRBV19 combines with J gene TRBJ2-5; 11 nucleotides line up with TRBD2. J lost 5 bases, V lost 8 bases, and 13 bases had no gene match. Germline CDR1 LNHDA, CDR2 SQIVND (reference sequence). The CDR3 covers 16 residues. As DNA, the CDR3 is TGTGCCAGTTCAGTCCACCAACTAGCGGGGGTGGAGACCCAGTACTTC. It yields the protein CASSVHQLAGVETQYF.

The rearrangement joins TRBV19 to TRBJ1-2; no reliable D call. Per germline, CDR1 LNHDA and CDR2 SQIVND (reference sequence). The ends were cut back, 5 bases at V and 7 bases at J, with 20 bases in the middle. The CDR3 is 15 residues long. For the CDR3, the DNA is TGTGCCAGTAGTGACTCGGTTCTGTCTGCTGGTGGCTACACCTTC. Translation gives CASSDSVLSAGGYTF.

Only one count was recorded for this clone. The chain employs TRBV6-5 and TRBJ1-5, with TRBD1 identical over 10 bases. The CDR3 has 13 residues. Germline V gene data show CDR1 as MNHEY and CDR2 as SVGAGI. The ends lost 4 bases at V and 7 bases at J; junction bases unmatched: 1. CDR3 bases: TGTGCCAGCAGTTGGGACAGGGGCCAGCCCCAGCATTTT. Translating it yields CASSWDRGQPQHF.